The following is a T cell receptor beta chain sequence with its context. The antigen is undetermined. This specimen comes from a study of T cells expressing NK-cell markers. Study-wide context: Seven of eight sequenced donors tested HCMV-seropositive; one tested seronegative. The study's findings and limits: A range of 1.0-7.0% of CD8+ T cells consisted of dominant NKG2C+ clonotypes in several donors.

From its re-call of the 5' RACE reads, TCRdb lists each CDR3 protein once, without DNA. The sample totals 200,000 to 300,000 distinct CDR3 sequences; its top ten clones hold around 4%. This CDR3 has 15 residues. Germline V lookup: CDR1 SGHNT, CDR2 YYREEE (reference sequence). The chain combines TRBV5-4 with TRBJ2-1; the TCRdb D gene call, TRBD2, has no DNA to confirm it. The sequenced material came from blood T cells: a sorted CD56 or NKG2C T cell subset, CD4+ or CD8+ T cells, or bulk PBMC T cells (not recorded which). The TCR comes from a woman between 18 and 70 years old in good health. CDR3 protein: CASTLGGRGGNEQFF.